This T cell receptor beta chain derives from a study of CD4 T cells in relation to SARS-CoV-2 and coronaviruses. The germline V gene encodes CDR1 LGHDT and CDR2 YNNKEL (reference sequence). Trimming removed 2 bases from V and 5 bases from J, with 9 bases in between. CDR3 length equals 13 residues. Repertoires were generated with immunoSEQ multiplex PCR, while TCRdb's copy carries only in-frame clones and drops some. The sample includes about 59,000 clones, just over 85% of them seen just once. Before the COVID-19 pandemic, during about 2010-2019, CD4+ T cells were taken from unexposed donors. This sequence was found in a human donor in good health. Material for sequencing was memory CD4+ T cells from PBMCs. The gene calls are TRBV3-1 (or the pseudogene TRBV3-2) and TRBJ1-1; TRBD1 is a possible D gene (5 bases). For the CDR3, the DNA is TGTGCCAGCAGCCAACAGGGTACAACTGAAGCTTTCTTT. Protein: CASSQQGTTEAFF.